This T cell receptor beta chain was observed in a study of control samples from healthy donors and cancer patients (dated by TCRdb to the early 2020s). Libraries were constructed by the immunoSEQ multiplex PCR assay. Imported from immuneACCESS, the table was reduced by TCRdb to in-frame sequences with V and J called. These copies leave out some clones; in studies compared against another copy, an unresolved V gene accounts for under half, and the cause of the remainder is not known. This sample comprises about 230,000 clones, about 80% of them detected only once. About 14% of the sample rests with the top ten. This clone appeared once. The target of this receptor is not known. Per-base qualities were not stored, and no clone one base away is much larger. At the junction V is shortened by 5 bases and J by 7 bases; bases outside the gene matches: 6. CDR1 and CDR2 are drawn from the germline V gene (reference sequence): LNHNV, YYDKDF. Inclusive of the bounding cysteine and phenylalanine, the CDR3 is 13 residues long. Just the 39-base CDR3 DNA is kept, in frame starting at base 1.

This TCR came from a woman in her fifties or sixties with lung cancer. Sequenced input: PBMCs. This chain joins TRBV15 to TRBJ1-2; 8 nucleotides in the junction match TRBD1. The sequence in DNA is TGTGCCACCAGCGCAGGGGGCTTGTTTGGCTACACCTTC. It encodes CATSAGGLFGYTF.